A single sample is the source of the 14 T cell receptor beta chains below, sequenced in a study of cytomegalovirus exposure and HLA in healthy donors (dated by TCRdb to about 2017). The library was prepared using the immunoSEQ multiplex PCR assay. The immuneACCESS repertoire file appears here via TCRdb, limited to in-frame rearrangements. These files lack a portion of the clones; in checked studies, under half of the deficit traces to unresolved V genes, and the cause of the others is not known. The sample table records tens of thousands of clones; over 80% of these occur just once. The top ten clones comprise 2.5% to 3.5% of the sample. Source material: PBMCs. The origin of the receptors is a man younger than 40 in good health and CMV-seronegative.

CDR3 nucleotides: TGTGCCAGCAGTCCCTGGGGACTAGCGGATCCGGCCTACAATGAGCAGTTCTTC. It codes for CASSPWGLADPAYNEQFF. The J gene is TRBJ2-1, the V gene TRBV27, with TRBD2 matching 11 bases. V dropped 5 bases and J dropped 2; count of bases not matched to a gene: 11. Germline V CDR1 and CDR2: MNHEY, SMNVEV (reference sequence). There are 18 residues in the CDR3.

The chain joins TRBV6-5 to TRBJ2-7; 12 bases match TRBD1. CDR1 is MNHEY and CDR2 is SVGAGI in the germline V gene. The V gene end was trimmed by 7 bases and the J gene end by 7 bases; junction bases not matched to a gene: 8. The CDR3 length is 14 residues. CDR3 residues: CASTPGQGAEEQYF. CDR3 in DNA: TGTGCCAGCACACCGGGACAGGGGGCCGAAGAGCAGTACTTC.

This chain uses TRBV7-9 with TRBJ1-2; D ambiguous. Trimming took off 2 bases at V and 4 bases at J, with 8 bases between the two ends. In germline, CDR1 is SEHNR, CDR2 FQNEAQ (reference sequence). This CDR3 is 13 amino acids long. The CDR3: CASSLREGYGYTF. CDR3 in DNA: TGTGCCAGCAGCTTACGGGAAGGCTATGGCTACACCTTC.

The chain joins TRBV18 to TRBJ2-7; tentatively, D is TRBD2 (6 bases). The CDR3 covers 14 residues. From germline, CDR1 is KGHSH and CDR2 LQKENI. The V and J ends lost 4 bases and 1 base respectively, with 11 bases between them. The CDR3 coding sequence is TGTGCCAGCTCACTCGGGACTGAATCCTACGAGCAGTACTTC. Residues: CASSLGTESYEQYF.

V and J are TRBV27 and TRBJ1-1; 9 nucleotides match TRBD1. This CDR3 region has 14 residues. Germline values: CDR1 MNHEY, CDR2 SMNVEV (reference sequence). Germline trimming cut 8 bases from V and 5 bases from J; bases unmatched to any gene: 9. The CDR3 DNA is TGTGCCAGCGGGACAGGGACACACGGAACTGAAGCTTTCTTT. This encodes CASGTGTHGTEAFF.

The table lists this clone with a count of one. The rearrangement uses TRBV4-2 and TRBJ2-2; 8 bases align to TRBD1. V lost 4 bases, J lost 7 bases, and 8 bases stayed unmatched. The CDR3 length is 15 residues. Germline CDR1 is LGHNA and CDR2 is YNFKEQ. CDR3 loop: CASSPRTGLGGELFF. Written as DNA, the CDR3 is TGTGCCAGCAGCCCGCGGACAGGGTTAGGCGGGGAGCTGTTTTTT.

The J gene is TRBJ1-2, the V gene TRBV2; perhaps TRBD1 as D (6 bases). The CDR3 totals 15 residues. The germline CDR1 and CDR2 sequences are SNHLY and FYNNEI. Deletions cut 9 bases from V and 1 base from J, with 18 bases between. The chain's CDR3 is CASKLLRTDNYGYTF. CDR3 coding DNA: TGTGCCAGTAAATTGTTGCGGACAGATAACTATGGCTACACCTTC.

The V call is TRBV5-1, the J call TRBJ1-2, with a weak D call TRBD1 (6 bases). Germline-derived CDR1 and CDR2 are SGHRS and YFSETQ. The CDR3 extends over 14 amino acids. V was pared by 4 bases and J by 6 bases, with 16 bases between. CDR3 nucleotides: TGCGCCAGCAGCGTGGGGACACCTGGGAATGGCTACACCTTC. As protein: CASSVGTPGNGYTF.

This chain joins TRBV7-9 and TRBJ2-5, with 10 bases aligning to TRBD2. Germline V lookup: CDR1 SEHNR, CDR2 FQNEAQ (reference sequence). CDR3 length equals 16 residues. Trimming took 5 bases from V and 4 from J; bases not matched to a gene: 10. The DNA of the CDR3 is TGTGCCAGCAGCCCGAAGCGGGAGGGCCGGGGAGAGACCCAGTACTTC. Residues: CASSPKREGRGETQYF.

This clone appeared once. The chain employs TRBV28 and TRBJ1-1; possibly TRBD1 for D (6 bases). Germline assignment: CDR1 MDHEN and CDR2 SYDVKM. Trimming removed 6 bases at V and 6 bases at J, with 23 bases between. The length of the CDR3 is 16 residues. The CDR3 DNA reads as TGTGCCAGCAGCTTAAACACTCCAGGGGTAGGCGCTGAAGCTTTCTTT. It codes for CASSLNTPGVGAEAFF.

The chain combines TRBV4-3 with TRBJ1-5; D remains unclear. V was trimmed by 2 bases and J by 0 bases, leaving 5 bases between them. CDR1 is LGHNA and CDR2 is YSLEER in the germline V gene. The CDR3 extends over 14 amino acids. The CDR3 loop is CASSQSDSNQPQHF. In nucleotides, the CDR3 is TGCGCCAGCAGCCAATCAGATAGCAATCAGCCCCAGCATTTT.

This chain joins TRBV6-5 and TRBJ1-3, with D hard to call. Looked up from germline, CDR1 is MNHEY and CDR2 is SVGAGI. The CDR3 is 16 residues long. V was trimmed by 0 bases and J by 3 bases, leaving 12 bases between them. The CDR3 region is CASSYSDGRDGNTIYF. CDR3 nucleotides: TGTGCCAGCAGTTACTCGGACGGCCGGGATGGAAACACCATATATTTT.

For this clone: A junction end diverges from the germline sequence, so it may reflect a read error. The gene calls are TRBV13 and TRBJ2-1; D is perhaps TRBD2 (6 bases). From germline, CDR1 is PRHDT and CDR2 FYEKMQ (reference sequence). The CDR3 contains 16 residues. The CDR3 sequence is CASSLDRDFAYNEQFF. The CDR3 DNA follows: TGTGCCAGCAGTTTAGACCGGGACTTCGCCTACAATGAGCAGTTCTTC.

This chain joins TRBV5-1 and TRBJ1-3; D not certain. Germline V gene sequence: CDR1 SGHRS, CDR2 YFSETQ. V dropped 5 bases and J dropped 0 bases, with 12 bases sitting between them. CDR3 size: 15 residues. CDR3 DNA sequence: TGCGCCAGCAGGAGTGACGGGAGCTCTGGAAACACCATATATTTT. Its protein is CASRSDGSSGNTIYF.